Listed here are 27 T cell receptor beta chains from one sample, sequenced in a study of identical twins (dated by TCRdb to 2016 to 2017). Libraries were made using 5' RACE. Sequenced using an Illumina HiSeq 2000. TCRdb reprocessing: public reads trimmed at Q25 with fastp, clones called with MiXCR, in-frame beta chains kept. Rows merge per CDR3 protein into single entries with the most common DNA and genes. Counted in this sample were 150,000 or so distinct CDR3 sequences; 3.5% of them appeared once. The biggest ten clones account for approximately 7.7% of the sample. Sequencing input: memory T cells sorted from blood. Per the publication, the cell subset or site label means: CD45RO+ enriched T cells. These receptor sequences come from a man younger than 30 in good health.

This clonotype has at least ten counts. The chain links TRBV4-1 to TRBJ1-5; tentative D call: TRBD1 (6 bases). V lost 4 bases and J lost 4, with 14 bases in between. This CDR3 has 15 residues. The germline CDR1 and CDR2 sequences are MGHRA and YSYEKL. CDR3 sequence reads: CASSPGQGLNQPQHF. The CDR3 DNA sequence: TGCGCCAGCAGCCCCGGGCAGGGGCTAAATCAGCCCCAGCATTTT.

This clonotype was observed many times. This chain links TRBV27 with TRBJ2-1; 13 nucleotides align to TRBD2. CDR3 length: 13 residues. Unmatched junction bases numbered 2, after V lost 6 bases and J lost 9 bases. The germline V gene has CDR1 MNHEY and CDR2 SMNVEV (reference sequence). For the CDR3, the DNA is TGTGCCAGCAGGACTAGCGGGAGGCTTGAGCAGTTCTTC. It is translated as CASRTSGRLEQFF.

This clonotype occurred many times. The chain carries TRBV24-1 and TRBJ2-2; 7 positions agree with TRBD2. Germline V lookup: CDR1 KGHDR, CDR2 SFDVKD. The CDR3 has 19 residues. The trim removed 4 bases at V and 1 base at J, leaving 14 bases unmatched. CDR3: CATSDTGWGERENTGELFF. Here the CDR3 DNA reads TGTGCCACCAGTGACACGGGATGGGGTGAGCGGGAGAACACCGGGGAGCTGTTTTTT.

This clonotype has at least ten counts. The rearrangement uses TRBV20-1 and TRBJ1-1; perhaps TRBD1 as D (5 bases). Germline CDR1 and CDR2: DFQATT and SNEGSKA (reference sequence). The CDR3 is made up of 14 amino acids. V gave up 3 bases and J gave up 3 bases, with 14 bases separating them. The CDR3 loop is CSARAGRGYTEAFF. CDR3 coding DNA: TGCAGTGCTAGGGCTGGGAGGGGTTACACTGAAGCTTTCTTT.

Ten or more counts support this clonotype. This rearrangement joins TRBV20-1 to TRBJ1-5; D gene unclear. CDR3 length equals 14 residues. Germline CDR1 reads DFQATT; CDR2 reads SNEGSKA (reference sequence). V dropped 4 bases and J dropped 0 bases, with 10 bases sitting between them. The CDR3 nucleotides read TGCAGTGCTATATATGGTATTAGCAATCAGCCCCAGCATTTT. Encoded protein: CSAIYGISNQPQHF.

In this sample, this clonotype turned up many times. V is TRBV7-2 and J is TRBJ2-5; D is undetermined. This CDR3 is built from 14 residues. Germline V CDR1 and CDR2: SGHTA, FQGNSA. V lost 2 bases to trimming and J lost 4 bases, with 11 bases between them. The chain's CDR3 is CASSLHPGLETQYF. The CDR3 DNA reads TGTGCCAGCAGCTTACATCCGGGTCTAGAGACCCAGTACTTC.

At least ten counts were recorded for this clonotype. The chain employs TRBV6-2 or TRBV6-3 and TRBJ2-7; 8 bases are a match to TRBD1. This CDR3 contains 12 residues. CDR1 and CDR2 from the germline V gene are MNHEY and SVGEGT. J was trimmed by 6 bases and V by 6 bases; bases with no gene match: 4. The CDR3 DNA follows: TGTGCCAGCAGGACAACAGGGGGCGAGCAGTACTTC. Its protein is CASRTTGGEQYF.

This clonotype has a count of ten or more. The V gene is TRBV12-3 or TRBV12-4, the J gene TRBJ1-6; D remains ambiguous. The ends were cut back, 7 bases at V and 14 bases at J, with 21 bases in the middle. The CDR3 contains 14 residues. The CDR3 coding sequence is TGTGCCAGCACCGGCGGTGTAGATAATTGGACCCTCCACTTT. It yields the protein CASTGGVDNWTLHF.

In this sample, this clonotype turned up many times. V and J are TRBV5-1 and TRBJ2-2; 8 bases map to TRBD1. Germline loops: CDR1 SGHRS, CDR2 YFSETQ. CDR3 size: 17 residues. V was pared by 2 bases and J by 0 bases, with 6 bases of the junction left unmatched. CDR3 in amino acids: CASSLTPGQANTGELFF. The CDR3 region has the DNA TGCGCCAGCAGCTTAACTCCGGGACAGGCGAACACCGGGGAGCTGTTTTTT.

This clonotype was observed many times. The rearrangement joins TRBV6-4 to TRBJ2-6, with 12 bases lining up with TRBD2. V was clipped by 0 bases and J by 0 bases; unmatched bases: 0. The CDR3 loop spans 18 amino acids. Germline values: CDR1 MRHNA, CDR2 SNTAGT. CDR3 sequence: CASSDSTSGSSGANVLTF. CDR3 DNA: TGTGCCAGCAGTGACTCGACTAGCGGGAGCTCTGGGGCCAACGTCCTGACTTTC.

This clonotype was seen a handful of times. The chain is built from TRBV12-3 or TRBV12-4 and TRBJ2-3; TRBD2 agrees at 9 bases. V was pared by 1 base and J by 1 base, with 15 bases of the junction left unmatched. CDR3 length: 20 residues. CDR3 sequence: CASSLGRGGNQREGTDTQYF. CDR3 coding DNA: TGTGCCAGCAGTTTAGGGCGCGGGGGGAATCAGCGGGAGGGCACAGATACGCAGTATTTT.

The rearrangement uses TRBV10-3 and TRBJ2-2, with a tentative D call TRBD2 (6 bases). Germline lookup yields CDR1 ENHRY and CDR2 SYGVKD. V shed 0 bases and J shed 0 bases, with 8 bases lying between them. The CDR3 totals 16 residues. DNA for the CDR3: TGTGCCATCAGTGAGTCGGCGGGAACGAACACCGGGGAGCTGTTTTTT. This translates into CAISESAGTNTGELFF.

This clonotype was picked up many times. The chain joins TRBV5-1 to TRBJ1-5, with D maybe TRBD1 (6 bases). Germline-derived CDR1 and CDR2 are SGHRS and YFSETQ. Trimming pared 0 bases from V and 9 bases from J, leaving 10 bases between. CDR3 length: 13 residues. CDR3 residues: CASSLEQGLPQHF. For the CDR3, the DNA is TGCGCCAGCAGCTTGGAACAGGGATTGCCCCAGCATTTT.

This clonotype was found a few times. The chain uses TRBV6-2 or TRBV6-3 and TRBJ2-3, with D perhaps given as TRBD1 or TRBD2 (5 bases each). With 0 bases removed from V and 2 bases from J, the gap between germline ends came to 18 bases. Germline V gene lookup returns CDR1 MNHEY and CDR2 SVGEGT. CDR3 length: 18 amino acids. In DNA, the CDR3 is TGTGCCAGCAGTTACTCGAATAGCCGGGGCTACTCCACAGATACGCAGTATTTT. Protein product: CASSYSNSRGYSTDTQYF.

In this sample, this clonotype turned up many times. The chain joins TRBV29-1 to TRBJ1-2; TRBD1 is a possible D gene (6 bases). This CDR3 spans 12 amino acids. The germline CDR1 and CDR2 sequences are SQVTM and ANQGSEA. V was trimmed by 7 bases and J by 6 bases, leaving 15 bases between them. The CDR3 protein is CSALGRGHGYTF. The CDR3 DNA sequence: TGCAGCGCATTAGGCAGGGGTCATGGCTACACCTTC.

This clonotype has ten or more counts. This chain joins TRBV5-1 and TRBJ1-1; the match to TRBD1 covers 9 bases. The V and J ends lost 1 base and 4 bases, in that order; junction bases with no gene match: 17. The germline gives CDR1 SGHRS, CDR2 YFSETQ. This CDR3 is 19 amino acids long. CDR3 bases: TGCGCCAGCAGCTTGAATAAACCCGGGACAGGGTGGGTGGGCACTGAAGCTTTCTTT. Amino acids: CASSLNKPGTGWVGTEAFF. Complete variable domain (other parts from reference TRBV5-1 and TRBJ1-1): KAGVTQTPRYLIKTRGQQVTLSCSPISGHRSVSWYQQTPGQGLQFLFEYFSETQRNKGNFPGRFSGRQFSNSRSEMNVSTLELGDSALYLCASSLNKPGTGWVGTEAFFGQGTRLTVV.

This clonotype was recorded many times. The J gene is TRBJ2-3, the V gene TRBV11-2; D remains unclear. V was shortened by 0 bases and J by 2 bases, with 9 bases between the two germline ends. The CDR3 runs 15 residues. Germline-derived CDR1 and CDR2 are SGHAT and FQNNGV. CDR3 nucleotides: TGTGCCAGCAGCTTAGATCATACGTTCACAGATACGCAGTATTTT. This translates into CASSLDHTFTDTQYF.

The sample holds many counts of this clonotype. The V call is TRBV27, the J call TRBJ2-5; D is perhaps TRBD1 or TRBD2 (5 bases each). This CDR3 has 15 amino acids. Germline CDR1 and CDR2: MNHEY and SMNVEV (reference sequence). V was cut by 2 bases and J by 1 base, with 11 bases left in between. CDR3 sequence (DNA): TGTGCCAGCAGTTTACGGGCAGGGACCCAAGAGACCCAGTACTTC. This sequence encodes CASSLRAGTQETQYF.

This clonotype has a count of ten or more. The V gene is TRBV5-1, the J gene TRBJ2-3; D is uncertain. Trimming pared 4 bases from V and 5 bases from J, leaving 17 bases between. CDR1 SGHRS and CDR2 YFSETQ come from the germline V gene. The CDR3 loop spans 15 amino acids. In DNA, the CDR3 is TGCGCCAGCAGCGGATCCAGTCTCGGGTTAGATACGCAGTATTTT. It translates to CASSGSSLGLDTQYF. The complete variable domain, with remaining parts taken from reference TRBV5-1 and TRBJ2-3, reads KAGVTQTPRYLIKTRGQQVTLSCSPISGHRSVSWYQQTPGQGLQFLFEYFSETQRNKGNFPGRFSGRQFSNSRSEMNVSTLELGDSALYLCASSGSSLGLDTQYFGPGTRLTVL.

This clonotype was seen ten or more times. The rearrangement links TRBV6-5 to TRBJ1-5; 7 nucleotides match TRBD1. V trimming: 4 bases; J trimming: 6 bases; junction bases outside the gene matches: 3. Germline V gene data show CDR1 as MNHEY and CDR2 as SVGAGI. The CDR3 runs 13 residues. The DNA for the CDR3 is TGTGCCAGCAGTTTATCAGGGGGTCAGCCCCAGCATTTT. Encoded protein: CASSLSGGQPQHF.

This clonotype was picked up many times. DNA for the CDR3: TGTGCCAGCAGCCGTCTGGGGTCCTACGAGCAGTACTTC. It encodes CASSRLGSYEQYF. The genes are TRBV11-2 and TRBJ2-7; D ambiguous. Germline assignment: CDR1 SGHAT and CDR2 FQNNGV. This CDR3 is 13 amino acids long. Deletions cut 5 bases from V and 1 base from J, with 9 bases between.

V is TRBV7-8 and J is TRBJ1-5, with TRBD1 matching 8 bases. Germline loops: CDR1 SGHVS, CDR2 FQNEAQ. V gave up 2 bases and J gave up 5 bases; unmatched junction bases: 11. This CDR3 spans 17 amino acids. CDR3 amino acids: CASSLHAGQVVDQPQHF. CDR3 nucleotide sequence: TGTGCCAGCAGCTTACACGCGGGACAGGTTGTCGATCAGCCCCAGCATTTT.

At least ten counts were recorded for this clonotype. This chain joins TRBV3-1 and TRBJ2-5, with TRBD2 matching 9 bases. Germline lookup yields CDR1 LGHDT and CDR2 YNNKEL (reference sequence). J was trimmed by 5 bases and V by 2 bases; bases with no gene match: 12. This CDR3 has 17 residues. The CDR3 DNA reads TGTGCCAGCAGCCAATCTTATAGGGCGGGAGGGCCGGAGACCCAGTACTTC. This sequence encodes CASSQSYRAGGPETQYF.

Ten or more counts support this clonotype. The V and J genes are TRBV7-2 and TRBJ1-6; D not certain. The CDR3 has 16 residues. Per the germline V gene, CDR1 is SGHTA and CDR2 is FQGNSA. V lost 2 bases and J lost 0, with 8 bases in between. Here the CDR3 reads CASSLRSSSYNSPLHF. The CDR3, as DNA: TGTGCCAGCAGCTTACGGTCAAGCTCCTATAATTCACCCCTCCACTTT.

This clonotype was observed at least ten times. The V gene is TRBV20-1, the J gene TRBJ2-7, with 8 nucleotides matching TRBD2. Germline CDR1 DFQATT, CDR2 SNEGSKA (reference sequence). The length of the CDR3 is 16 residues. With 0 bases clipped from V and 2 bases from J, the junction kept 9 bases outside the gene matches. The CDR3 DNA reads as TGCAGTGCTAGAGATAGGTCTAGCGGGTTCACCTACGAGCAGTACTTC. It encodes CSARDRSSGFTYEQYF.

This clonotype was observed at least ten times. This chain links TRBV4-2 with TRBJ1-3, with D perhaps TRBD1 (6 bases). CDR1 is LGHNA, CDR2 YNFKEQ, per germline. CDR3 size: 18 residues. V shed 0 bases and J shed 0 bases, with 15 bases lying between them. The CDR3 DNA reads TGTGCCAGCAGCCAAGATCCGGGCAGGGGTAACTCTGGAAACACCATATATTTT. Residues: CASSQDPGRGNSGNTIYF.

Ten or more counts support this clonotype. The chain links TRBV6-2 or TRBV6-3 to TRBJ2-1; TRBD2 aligns across 9 bases. The CDR3 extends over 13 amino acids. J was trimmed by 4 bases and V by 7 bases; bases with no gene match: 2. Germline V gene sequence: CDR1 MNHEY, CDR2 SVGEGT. The chain's CDR3 is CASTGLAYNEQFF. The CDR3 DNA reads as TGTGCCAGCACCGGACTAGCGTACAATGAGCAGTTCTTC.